The TCR beta chain under discussion was sequenced for a study of T cell responses to AZD1222 COVID-19 vaccine. A word on this clone: Its antigen remains unknown.

Study-wide results and caveats: Among those given AZD1222, only six were seropositive at baseline. Donors skewed white British and female; clonal diversity was possibly underestimated.

Measured with immunoSEQ multiplex PCR; TCRdb has only the in-frame clones, and not every one. The table shows some 120,000 clones, with more than 75% occurring only once. CDR3 length: 14 amino acids. Looked up from germline, CDR1 is SGHDN and CDR2 is FVKESK. The V gene lost 4 bases and the J gene lost 2 bases, with 12 bases spanning the gap. The chain carries TRBV14 and TRBJ2-7, with D possibly matching TRBD2 (6 bases). This specimen was peripheral blood, taken on day 0 of AZD1222 vaccination. The TCR comes from an adult in good health. The CDR3 DNA reads as TGTGCCAGCAGCCGACTCGGGAGCGCCTACGAGCAGTACTTC. Its translation: CASSRLGSAYEQYF.